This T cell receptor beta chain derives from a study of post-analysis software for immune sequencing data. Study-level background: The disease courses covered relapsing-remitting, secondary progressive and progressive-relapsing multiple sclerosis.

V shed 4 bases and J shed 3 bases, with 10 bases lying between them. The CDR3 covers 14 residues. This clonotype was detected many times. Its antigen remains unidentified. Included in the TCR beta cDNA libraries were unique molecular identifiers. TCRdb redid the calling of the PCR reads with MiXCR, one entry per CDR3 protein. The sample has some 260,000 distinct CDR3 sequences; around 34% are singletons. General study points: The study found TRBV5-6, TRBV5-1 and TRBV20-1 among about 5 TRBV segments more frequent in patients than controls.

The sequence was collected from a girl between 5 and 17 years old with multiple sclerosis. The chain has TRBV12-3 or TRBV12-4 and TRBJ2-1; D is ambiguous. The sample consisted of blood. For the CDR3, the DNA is TGTGCCAGCAGTTCCCGAAAAGGCTACAATGAGCAGTTCTTC. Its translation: CASSSRKGYNEQFF.